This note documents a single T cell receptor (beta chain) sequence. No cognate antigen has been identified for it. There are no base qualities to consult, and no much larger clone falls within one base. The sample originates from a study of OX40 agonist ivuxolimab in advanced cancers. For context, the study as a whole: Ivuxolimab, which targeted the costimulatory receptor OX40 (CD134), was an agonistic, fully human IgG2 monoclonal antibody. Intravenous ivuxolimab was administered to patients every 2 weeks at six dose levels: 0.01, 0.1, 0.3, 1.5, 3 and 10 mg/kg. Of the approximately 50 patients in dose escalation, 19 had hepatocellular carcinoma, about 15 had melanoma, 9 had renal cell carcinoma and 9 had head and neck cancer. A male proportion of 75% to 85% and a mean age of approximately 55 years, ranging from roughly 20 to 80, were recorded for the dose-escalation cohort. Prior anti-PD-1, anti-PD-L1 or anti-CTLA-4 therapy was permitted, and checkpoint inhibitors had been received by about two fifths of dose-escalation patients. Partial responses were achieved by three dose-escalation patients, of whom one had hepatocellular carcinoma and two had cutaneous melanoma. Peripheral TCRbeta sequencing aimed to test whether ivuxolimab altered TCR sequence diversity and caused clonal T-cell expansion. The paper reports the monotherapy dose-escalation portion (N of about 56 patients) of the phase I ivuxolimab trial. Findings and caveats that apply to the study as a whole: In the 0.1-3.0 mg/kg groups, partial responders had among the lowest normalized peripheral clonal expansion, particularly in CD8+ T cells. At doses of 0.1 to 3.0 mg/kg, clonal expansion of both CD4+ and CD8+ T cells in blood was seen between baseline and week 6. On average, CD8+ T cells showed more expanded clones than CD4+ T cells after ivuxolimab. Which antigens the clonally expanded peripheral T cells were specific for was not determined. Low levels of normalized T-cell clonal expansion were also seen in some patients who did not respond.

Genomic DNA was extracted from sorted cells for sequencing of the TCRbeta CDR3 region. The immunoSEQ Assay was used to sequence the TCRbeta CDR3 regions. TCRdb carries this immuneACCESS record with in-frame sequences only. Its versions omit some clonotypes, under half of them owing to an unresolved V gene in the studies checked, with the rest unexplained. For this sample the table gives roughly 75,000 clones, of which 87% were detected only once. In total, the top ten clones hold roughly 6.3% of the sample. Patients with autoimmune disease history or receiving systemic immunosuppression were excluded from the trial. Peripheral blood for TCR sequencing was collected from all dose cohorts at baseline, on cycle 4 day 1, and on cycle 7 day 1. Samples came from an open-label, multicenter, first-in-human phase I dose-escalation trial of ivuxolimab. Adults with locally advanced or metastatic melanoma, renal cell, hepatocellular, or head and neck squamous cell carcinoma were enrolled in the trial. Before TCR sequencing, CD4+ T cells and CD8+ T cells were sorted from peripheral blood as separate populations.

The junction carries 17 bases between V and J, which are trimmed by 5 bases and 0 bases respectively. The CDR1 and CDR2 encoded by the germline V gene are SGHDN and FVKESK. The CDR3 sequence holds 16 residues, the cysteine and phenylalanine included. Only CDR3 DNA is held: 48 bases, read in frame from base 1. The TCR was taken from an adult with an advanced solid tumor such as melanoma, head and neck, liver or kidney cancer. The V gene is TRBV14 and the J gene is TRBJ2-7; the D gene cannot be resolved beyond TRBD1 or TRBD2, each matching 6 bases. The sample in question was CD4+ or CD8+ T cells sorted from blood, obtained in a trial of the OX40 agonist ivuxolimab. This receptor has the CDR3 CASSDISGALSYEQYF. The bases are TGTGCCAGCAGCGATATCTCGGGGGCTCTCTCCTACGAGCAGTACTTC.